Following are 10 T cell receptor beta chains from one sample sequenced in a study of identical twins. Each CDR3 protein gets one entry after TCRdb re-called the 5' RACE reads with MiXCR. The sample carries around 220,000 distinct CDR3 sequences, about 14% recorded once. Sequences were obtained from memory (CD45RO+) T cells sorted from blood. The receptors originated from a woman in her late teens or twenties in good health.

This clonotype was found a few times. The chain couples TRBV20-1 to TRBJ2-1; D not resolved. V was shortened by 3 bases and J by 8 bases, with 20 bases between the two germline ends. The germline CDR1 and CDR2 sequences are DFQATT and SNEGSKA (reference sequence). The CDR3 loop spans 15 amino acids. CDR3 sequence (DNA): TGCAGTGCTAGGCTAGTCAGCCCCTTGGGCGATGAGCAGTTCTTC. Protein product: CSARLVSPLGDEQFF.

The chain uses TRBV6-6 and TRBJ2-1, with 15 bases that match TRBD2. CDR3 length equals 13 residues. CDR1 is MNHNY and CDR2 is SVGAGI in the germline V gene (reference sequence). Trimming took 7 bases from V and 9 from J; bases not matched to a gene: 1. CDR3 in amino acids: CASTGLAGGEQFF. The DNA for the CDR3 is TGTGCCAGCACGGGACTAGCGGGAGGTGAGCAGTTCTTC.

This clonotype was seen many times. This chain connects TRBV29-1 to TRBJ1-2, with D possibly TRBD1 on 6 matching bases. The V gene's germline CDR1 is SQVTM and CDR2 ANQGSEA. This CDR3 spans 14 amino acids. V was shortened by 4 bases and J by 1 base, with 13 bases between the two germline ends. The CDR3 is CSVVSGGFNYGYTF. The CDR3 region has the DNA TGCAGCGTTGTATCTGGGGGCTTTAACTATGGCTACACCTTC.

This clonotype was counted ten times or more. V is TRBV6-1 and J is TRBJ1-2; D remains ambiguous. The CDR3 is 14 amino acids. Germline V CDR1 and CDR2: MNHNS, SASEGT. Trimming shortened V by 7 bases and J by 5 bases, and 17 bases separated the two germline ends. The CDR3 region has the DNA TGTGCCAGCATAATGTCATGGGGTGAATATGGCTACACCTTC. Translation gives CASIMSWGEYGYTF.

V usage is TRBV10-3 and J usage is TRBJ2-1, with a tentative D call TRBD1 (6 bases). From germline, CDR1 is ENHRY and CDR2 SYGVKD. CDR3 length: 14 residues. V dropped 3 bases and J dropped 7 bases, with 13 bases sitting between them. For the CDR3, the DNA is TGTGCCATCAGTGACCGCCACAGGGCAAATGAGCAGTTCTTC. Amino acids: CAISDRHRANEQFF.

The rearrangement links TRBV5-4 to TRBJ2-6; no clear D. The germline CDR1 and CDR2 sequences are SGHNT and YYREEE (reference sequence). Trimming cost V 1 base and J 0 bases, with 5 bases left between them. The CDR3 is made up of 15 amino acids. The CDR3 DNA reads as TGTGCCAGCAGCTTGACCGACTCTGGGGCCAACGTCCTGACTTTC. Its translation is CASSLTDSGANVLTF. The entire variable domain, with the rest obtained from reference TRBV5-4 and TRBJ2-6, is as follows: ETGVTQSPTHLIKTRGQQVTLRCSSQSGHNTVSWYQQALGQGPQFIFQYYREEENGRGNFPPRFSGLQFPNYSSELNVNALELDDSALYLCASSLTDSGANVLTFGAGSRLTVL.

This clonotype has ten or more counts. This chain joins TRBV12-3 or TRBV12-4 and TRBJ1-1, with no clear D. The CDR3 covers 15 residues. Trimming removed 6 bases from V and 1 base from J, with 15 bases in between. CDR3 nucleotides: TGTGCCAGCAGCCGTGTACCGGGTCCGAACACTGAAGCTTTCTTT. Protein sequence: CASSRVPGPNTEAFF.

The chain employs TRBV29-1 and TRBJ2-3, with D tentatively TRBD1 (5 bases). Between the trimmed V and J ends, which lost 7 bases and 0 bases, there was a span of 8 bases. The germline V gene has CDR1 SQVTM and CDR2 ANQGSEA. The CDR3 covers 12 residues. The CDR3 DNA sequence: TGCAGCGGGGGCCTTAGCACAGATACGCAGTATTTT. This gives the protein CSGGLSTDTQYF.

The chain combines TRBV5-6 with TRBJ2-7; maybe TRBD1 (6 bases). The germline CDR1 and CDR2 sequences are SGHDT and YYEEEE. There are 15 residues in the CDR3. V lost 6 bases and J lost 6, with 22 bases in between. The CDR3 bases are TGTGCCAGCACCCGGTACAGGGCCGGGTACAGCGAGCAGTACTTC. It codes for CASTRYRAGYSEQYF.

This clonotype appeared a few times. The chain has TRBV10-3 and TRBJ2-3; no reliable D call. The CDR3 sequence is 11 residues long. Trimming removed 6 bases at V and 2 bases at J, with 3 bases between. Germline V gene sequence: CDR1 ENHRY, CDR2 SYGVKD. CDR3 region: CAIRATDTQYF. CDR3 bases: TGTGCCATCAGAGCCACAGATACGCAGTATTTT.